This T cell receptor beta chain is drawn from a study of T cell responses to AZD1222 COVID-19 vaccine (dated by TCRdb to about 2021). In terms of the full investigation: AZD1222 recipients with second doses at about 4 weeks or about 12 weeks were pooled, because spike-specific TCR depth and breadth did not differ between schedules. TCR sequencing was performed for 233 trial participants, of whom about 200 were given two doses of AZD1222 and some 26 were given two doses of MenACWY control vaccine. Enrollment into the trials was organized by age into subgroups of 18-55, 56-69 and 70-plus years, and those subgroups contained about 160, 30 and 59 TCR-sequenced participants, respectively. Broad study findings and their caveats: In the small 56-69-year group, the increase in depth fell short of significance, most likely because of low power. Nearly half of unique spike-specific TCRs reportedly recognized epitopes outside regions mutated in the B.1.351 and B.1.1.7 variants. The vaccine-associated CD4 TCRs covered the entire spike protein, and the dominant responses fell in regions 160-218 and 743-854. After two AZD1222 doses, spike-specific TCR breadth and depth were significantly higher than at day 0 and than in MenACWY recipients. Only 5 to 7 AZD1222 recipients were SARS-CoV-2 seropositive at baseline, limiting conclusions about previously exposed vaccinees. Because no day 14 peak-response samples were available, repertoires were characterized only after the peak T cell response. Participants were mostly white British and included more females than males, and it was suggested by the authors that clonal diversity may have been underestimated.

With respect to this clone: The antigen this receptor binds is unknown. Base qualities are not recorded, but no much larger clone differs from it by a single base.

From the germline V gene (reference sequence), CDR1 is LNHDA and CDR2 is SQIVND. Inclusive of the bounding cysteine and phenylalanine, the CDR3 is 12 residues long. The DNA shown is the 36-base CDR3, in frame from base 1. V is shortened by 6 bases, J by 9 bases, and the region joining them spans 9 bases. The CDR3 regions of human TCRbeta chains were subjected to immunosequencing. The authors' pipeline ran thus. Repertoire TCRs were checked for matches against a reference library of SARS-CoV-2-specific TCRs that had been generated using the MIRA antigen-specificity platform. Breadth was defined as the fraction of unique TCRs that were SARS-CoV-2-associated. Depth was defined as the fraction of total T cells that were SARS-CoV-2-associated. Using the MIRA data, each spike-specific TCR was mapped to the spike region that the TCR reacts to and placed in a CD4 or CD8 class. Log10-transformed breadth and depth values were compared by one-way ANOVA with Sidak's multiple comparisons tests. TCRdb limited this immuneACCESS table to in-frame rearrangements with V and J called. A share of clones is missing; checked studies link under half to unresolved V genes, and the rest is unexplained. The V and J calls and clone size were taken over from that table, and D and trimming were inferred from the DNA. The sample data list fewer than 140,000 clones, and roughly 88% of these were observed just once. The top ten constitute about 4.8% of the sample.

In light of the paper, this sample's time point label describes: baseline before first vaccination. Samples from vaccinated people were obtained from the UK trials COV001 and COV002, which included a single-blind randomized controlled phase 2/3 trial of AZD1222 (ChAdOx1 nCoV-19) in healthy adults. For TCRbeta chain sequencing, PBMC samples from trial participants were taken at day 0 and at day 28 after the second dose. Rearrangement joined TRBV19 to TRBJ1-6; no D gene can be assigned with confidence. This sample comprised peripheral blood, obtained on day 0 of AZD1222 vaccination. The TCR sequence derives from an adult in good health. Read as DNA, the sequence is TGTGCCAGTAGCCCTACGGGTTCACCCCTCCACTTT. Protein translation: CASSPTGSPLHF.